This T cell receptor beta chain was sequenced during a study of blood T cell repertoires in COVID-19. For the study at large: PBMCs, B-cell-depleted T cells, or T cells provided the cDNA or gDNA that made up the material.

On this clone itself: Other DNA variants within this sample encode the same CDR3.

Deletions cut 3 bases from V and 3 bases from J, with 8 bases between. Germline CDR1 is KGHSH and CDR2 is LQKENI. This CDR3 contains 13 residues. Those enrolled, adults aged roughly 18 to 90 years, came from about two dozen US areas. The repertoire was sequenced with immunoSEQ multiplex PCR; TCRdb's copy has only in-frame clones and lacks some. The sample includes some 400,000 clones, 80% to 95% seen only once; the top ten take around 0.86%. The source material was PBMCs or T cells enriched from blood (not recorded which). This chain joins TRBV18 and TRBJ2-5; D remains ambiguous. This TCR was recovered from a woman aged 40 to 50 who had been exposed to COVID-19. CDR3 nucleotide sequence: TGTGCCAGCTCACCCCCGTCGGAAGAGACCCAGTACTTC. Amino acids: CASSPPSEETQYF. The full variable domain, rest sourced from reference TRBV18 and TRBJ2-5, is NAGVMQNPRHLVRRRGQEARLRCSPMKGHSHVYWYRQLPEEGLKFMVYLQKENIIDESGMPKERFSAEFPKEGPSILRIQQVVRGDSAAYFCASSPPSEETQYFGPGTRLLVL.